The TCR beta chain under discussion was sequenced for a study of identical twins. A universal primer site came from template switching; cDNA carried unique molecular identifiers. TCRdb re-analysed the 5' RACE reads in MiXCR, keeping a single row per CDR3 protein. The profile shows roughly 230,000 distinct CDR3 sequences, roughly 8% of them singletons. Remarks on this clonotype: The antigen is unknown.

Notes on the study in general: Shared out-of-frame alpha sequences (those common to twins) showed excess low generation probability.

CDR3 length: 14 residues. Germline V lookup: CDR1 MDHEN, CDR2 SYDVKM. V was pared by 5 bases and J by 3 bases, with 14 bases between. Separately, the same data were catalogued under a study of yellow fever vaccine responses in identical twins.

The sequencing sample was made of CD8+ T cells sorted from blood. The sequence was collected from a woman aged 18-29 years in good health. The chain has TRBV28 and TRBJ2-7; D is perhaps TRBD1 or TRBD2 (5 bases each). Written as DNA, the CDR3 is TGTGCCAGCAGTCTGGGACCCATGCGCTACGAGCAGTACTTC. Protein: CASSLGPMRYEQYF.